The source of this T cell receptor (beta chain) is a study of control samples from healthy donors and cancer patients. The method was immunoSEQ multiplex PCR; TCRdb's version includes in-frame clones alone and lacks a portion of them. This table has 40,000 or so clones, roughly 90% appearing once. Germline CDR1 is ENHRY and CDR2 is SYGVKD. This CDR3 region has 16 residues. V was clipped by 4 bases and J by 5 bases, with 19 bases between them. This chain links TRBV10-3 with TRBJ2-3, with D perhaps being TRBD1 or TRBD2 (5 bases each). This receptor was taken from a woman aged 40 to 55 with head and neck cancer. Specimen: PBMCs. This CDR3 reads CAISGGEEDLRDTQYF. In nucleotides, the CDR3 is TGTGCCATCAGTGGGGGCGAGGAGGATTTGAGAGATACGCAGTATTTT.